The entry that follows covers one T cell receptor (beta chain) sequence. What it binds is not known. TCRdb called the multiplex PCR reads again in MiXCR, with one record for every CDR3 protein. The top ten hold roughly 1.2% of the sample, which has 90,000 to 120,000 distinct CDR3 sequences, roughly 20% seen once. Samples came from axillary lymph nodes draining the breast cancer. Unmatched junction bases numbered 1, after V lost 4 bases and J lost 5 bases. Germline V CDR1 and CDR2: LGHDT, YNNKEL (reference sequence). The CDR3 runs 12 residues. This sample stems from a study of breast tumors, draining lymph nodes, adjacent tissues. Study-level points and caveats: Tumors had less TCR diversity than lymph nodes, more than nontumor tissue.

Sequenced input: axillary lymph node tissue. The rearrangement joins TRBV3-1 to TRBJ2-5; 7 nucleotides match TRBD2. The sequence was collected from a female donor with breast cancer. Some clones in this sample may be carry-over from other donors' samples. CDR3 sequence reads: CASSPRGETQYF. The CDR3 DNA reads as TGTGCCAGCAGCCCGCGGGGGGAGACCCAGTACTTC.